This T cell receptor (beta chain) was obtained from a study of cytomegalovirus exposure and HLA in healthy donors. The CDR3 is 14 amino acids. Germline values: CDR1 LNHNV, CDR2 YYDKDF (reference sequence). V lost 3 bases, J lost 8 bases, and 6 bases stayed unmatched. There are a few counts of this clone. What it binds is unknown. Findings and caveats of the study: There were some public TCRs occurring in many donors, but most TCR sequences were rare. Sequencing depth across donors, presence/absence analyses assumed, was roughly uniform. Through in vitro validation, three CMV-associated chains were shown to be specific for CMV antigens.

Primers: 60 Vbeta forward and 13 Jbeta reverse. The table came from immunoSEQ multiplex PCR; TCRdb's copy has only in-frame clones and leaves some out. Among about 97,000 clones listed, around 10% were seen once. The specimen was PBMCs. The chain is built from TRBV15 and TRBJ1-4; 7 nucleotides align to TRBD1. This TCR came from a man between 50 and 59 years old in good health and CMV-seropositive. The CDR3: CATSSTGVDEKLFF. The CDR3 bases are TGTGCCACCAGCAGTACAGGGGTGGACGAAAAACTGTTTTTT.